The sequence of this T cell receptor beta chain was determined in a study of cytomegalovirus exposure and HLA in healthy donors. Clones were read by immunoSEQ multiplex PCR, and TCRdb kept only the in-frame ones, dropping some. The data show 140,000 to 150,000 clones, roughly 93% seen once. This CDR3 has 15 residues. Germline CDR1 and CDR2: KGHSH and LQKENI. V lost 0 bases to trimming and J lost 2 bases; unmatched junction nucleotides: 4. Sequencing was carried out using PBMCs. The origin of this receptor is a man in his late teens or twenties in good health and CMV-seropositive. J is TRBJ2-7 and V is TRBV18, with 7 bases identical to TRBD2. The CDR3 coding sequence is TGTGCCAGCTCACCACCGGCTAGCGGAGCCTACGAGCAGTACTTC. Its protein is CASSPPASGAYEQYF.